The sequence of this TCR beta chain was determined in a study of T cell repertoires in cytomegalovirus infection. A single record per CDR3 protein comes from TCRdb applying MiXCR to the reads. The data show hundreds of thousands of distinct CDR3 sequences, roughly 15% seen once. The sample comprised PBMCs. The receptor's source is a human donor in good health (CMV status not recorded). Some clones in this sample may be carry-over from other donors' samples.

CDR3 nucleotide sequence: TGCGCCAGCTCCGCCGACTTGCCGGGCTCCTACAATGAGCAGTTCTTC. Protein sequence: CASSADLPGSYNEQFF. The rearrangement joins TRBV23-1 to TRBJ2-1; D uncertain. TRBV23-1 has ORF status, its function being uncertain. The CDR3 totals 16 residues. The V end lost 8 bases, the J end lost 0 bases, and 17 bases lay between the germline ends.